The 26 T cell receptor beta chains presented below share a single source sample, sequenced in a study of beta chain features in type 1 diabetes. Sequencing targeted expressed TCRB transcripts, as all isolated RNA had been reverse transcribed. Sequenced by immunoSEQ multiplex PCR; TCRdb stores in-frame clones only, minus some. The table lists over 300,000 clones, 6.5% to 10% of them singletons. Input material: central memory CD4+ T cells from blood. These receptors were obtained from a woman aged 18 to 35 in good health.

This clone has ten or more counts. The identical CDR3 is also encoded by other nucleotide sequences in the sample. The chain recombines TRBV28 with TRBJ2-1; no clear D. The CDR3 spans 11 residues. V shed 4 bases and J shed 2 bases, with 0 bases lying between them. Germline V lookup: CDR1 MDHEN, CDR2 SYDVKM. DNA of the CDR3: TGTGCCAGCAGTTCCTACAATGAGCAGTTCTTC. It specifies CASSSYNEQFF. The complete variable domain, with remaining parts taken from reference TRBV28 and TRBJ2-1, reads DVKVTQSSRYLVKRTGEKVFLECVQDMDHENMFWYRQDPGLGLRLIYFSYDVKMKEKGDIPEGYSVSREKKERFSLILESASTNQTSMYLCASSSYNEQFFGPGTRLTVL.

This clone occurred a few times. The V and J genes are TRBV5-6 and TRBJ2-1; 11 bases match TRBD2. Trimming took 4 bases from V and 6 from J; bases not matched to a gene: 9. The CDR3 covers 16 residues. Germline assignment: CDR1 SGHDT and CDR2 YYEEEE. The CDR3 spells CASSLLAGGSLNEQFF. As DNA, the CDR3 is TGTGCCAGCAGCCTCCTAGCGGGAGGCTCCCTCAATGAGCAGTTCTTC.

The sample holds a few counts of this clone. The chain combines TRBV28 with TRBJ2-7, with D unclear. The ends were cut back, 5 bases at V and 1 base at J, with 6 bases in the middle. CDR3 length: 12 residues. Germline CDR1 and CDR2: MDHEN and SYDVKM. The CDR3 spells CASSETSYEQYF. CDR3 DNA: TGTGCCAGCAGTGAGACGTCCTACGAGCAGTACTTC. Based on the CDR3 plus reference TRBV28 and TRBJ2-7, the full variable domain is DVKVTQSSRYLVKRTGEKVFLECVQDMDHENMFWYRQDPGLGLRLIYFSYDVKMKEKGDIPEGYSVSREKKERFSLILESASTNQTSMYLCASSETSYEQYFGPGTRLTVT.

This clone was detected only a few times. This chain joins TRBV7-9 and TRBJ1-2; TRBD1 matches at 7 bases. Trimming removed 1 base from V and 4 bases from J; junction bases left unmatched: 9. The CDR3 runs 16 residues. The germline gives CDR1 SEHNR, CDR2 FQNEAQ (reference sequence). The CDR3, as DNA: TGTGCCAGCAGCTTAGATCACACAGGGGTAGTCTATGGCTACACCTTC. Translating it yields CASSLDHTGVVYGYTF.

As DNA, the CDR3 is TGTGCCAGCAGCGTAGTCGGGATTGGGGCCCAGTACTTC. Its protein is CASSVVGIGAQYF. The gene calls are TRBV9 and TRBJ2-5, with a tentative D call TRBD2 (5 bases). Trimming pared 0 bases from V and 9 bases from J, leaving 12 bases between. Germline assignment: CDR1 SGDLS and CDR2 YYNGEE. The CDR3 totals 13 residues.

This clone was detected a few times. This chain joins TRBV2 and TRBJ2-3; D is perhaps TRBD2 (5 bases). Germline loops: CDR1 SNHLY, CDR2 FYNNEI. This CDR3 spans 12 amino acids. Trimming took off 8 bases at V and 6 bases at J, with 12 bases between the two ends. The CDR3 DNA reads TGTGCCAGCTCGGGGTCGGCGGATACGCAGTATTTT. It is translated as CASSGSADTQYF.

This clone has more than one count but fewer than ten. Other DNA variants within this sample encode the same CDR3. This chain links TRBV18 with TRBJ1-3; D uncertain. V gave up 0 bases and J gave up 0 bases, with 9 bases separating them. CDR3 size: 16 residues. Germline CDR1 and CDR2: KGHSH and LQKENI. The CDR3 DNA follows: TGTGCCAGCTCACCACCTGCGGGCCACTCTGGAAACACCATATATTTT. Its protein product is CASSPPAGHSGNTIYF. Full variable domain (remainder filled in from reference TRBV18 and TRBJ1-3): NAGVMQNPRHLVRRRGQEARLRCSPMKGHSHVYWYRQLPEEGLKFMVYLQKENIIDESGMPKERFSAEFPKEGPSILRIQQVVRGDSAAYFCASSPPAGHSGNTIYFGEGSWLTVV.

The chain combines TRBV7-2 with TRBJ2-3; 9 nucleotides align to TRBD2. This CDR3 has 17 amino acids. V lost 0 bases and J lost 5; bases outside the gene matches: 9. The V gene's germline CDR1 is SGHTA and CDR2 FQGNSA. The CDR3 nucleotides are TGTGCCAGCAGCTTAGCGGGGACTAGCACTCCCGAAGATACGCAGTATTTT. This gives the protein CASSLAGTSTPEDTQYF.

A few counts support this clone. The rearrangement links TRBV10-3 to TRBJ2-3; TRBD2 agrees at 8 bases. The ends lost 3 bases at V and 4 bases at J; junction bases unmatched: 9. Germline V gene data show CDR1 as ENHRY and CDR2 as SYGVKD. This CDR3 is built from 16 residues. The CDR3 loop reads CAISDPTGRAADTQYF. The DNA for the CDR3 is TGTGCCATCAGTGATCCCACCGGGAGGGCCGCAGATACGCAGTATTTT.

This clone was picked up a small number of times. The genes are TRBV2 and TRBJ2-6; no reliable D call. Trimming removed 7 bases from V and 2 bases from J, with 9 bases in between. Germline lookup yields CDR1 SNHLY and CDR2 FYNNEI. The CDR3 runs to 14 residues. CDR3 DNA sequence: TGTGCCAGCACGATCGGGCCTGGGGCCAACGTCCTGACTTTC. It encodes CASTIGPGANVLTF.

The chain combines TRBV15 with TRBJ1-3, with 7 bases matching TRBD1. Germline-derived CDR1 and CDR2 are LNHNV and YYDKDF (reference sequence). The CDR3 is 15 residues long. V lost 6 bases, J lost 0 bases, and 5 bases stayed unmatched. The CDR3 region has the DNA TGTGCCACCAGGGAGGGACAGATCTCTGGAAACACCATATATTTT. Translating it yields CATREGQISGNTIYF.

This clone was picked up many times. The chain carries TRBV4-3 and TRBJ2-3; D possibly corresponds to TRBD2 (6 bases). Germline loops: CDR1 LGHNA, CDR2 YSLEER. CDR3 length: 18 residues. Between the trimmed V and J ends, which lost 0 bases and 12 bases, there was a span of 28 bases. As DNA, the CDR3 is TGCGCCAGCAGCCAAGAGGGGGGAGCCGGGGCCCCCCGGACCGATCAGTATTTT. Translation: CASSQEGGAGAPRTDQYF.

Concerning this clone: Sequence at one end of the junction differs from germline and may be a read error. The V and J genes are TRBV10-3 and TRBJ2-7, with a weak D call TRBD2 (5 bases). The CDR3 sequence is 13 residues long. CDR1 and CDR2 (germline): ENHRY, SYGVKD. The CDR3 is CAISEDYVLGRSF. The CDR3, as DNA: TGTGCCATCAGTGAGGACTATGTCCTCGGTAGATCTTTC.

The V and J genes are TRBV7-3 and TRBJ2-7, with 7 bases aligning to TRBD2. V was pared by 5 bases and J by 2 bases, with 9 bases of the junction left unmatched. In germline, CDR1 is SGHTA, CDR2 FQGTGA. The CDR3 covers 15 residues. In DNA, the CDR3 is TGTGCCAGCAGCCTAGGACTAGGCAGCCCCTACGAGCAGTACTTC. It codes for CASSLGLGSPYEQYF. Together with reference TRBV7-3 and TRBJ2-7, the CDR3 gives the full variable domain: GAGVSQTPSNKVTEKGKYVELRCDPISGHTALYWYRQSLGQGPEFLIYFQGTGAADDSGLPNDRFFAVRPEGSVSTLKIQRTERGDSAVYLCASSLGLGSPYEQYFGPGTRLTVT.

This clone was recorded a few times. The gene calls are TRBV4-2 and TRBJ2-6; the D is unclear. V was shortened by 1 base and J by 4 bases, with 11 bases between the two germline ends. Germline CDR1 and CDR2: LGHNA and YNFKEQ. CDR3 length: 16 amino acids. The CDR3: CASSQVALNGANVLTF. CDR3 nucleotide sequence: TGTGCCAGCAGCCAAGTCGCGCTGAACGGGGCCAACGTCCTGACTTTC.

This clone was seen more than once but under ten times. This chain links TRBV5-1 with TRBJ1-1, with a tentative D call TRBD1 (5 bases). The CDR3 extends over 13 amino acids. V was shortened by 7 bases and J by 2 bases, with 12 bases between the two germline ends. CDR1 is SGHRS and CDR2 is YFSETQ in the germline V gene. CDR3 loop: CASCKTGNTEAFF. CDR3 sequence (DNA): TGCGCCAGCTGTAAAACAGGTAACACTGAAGCTTTCTTT. The full variable domain, in which reference TRBV5-1 and TRBJ1-1 provide the parts outside the CDR3, is KAGVTQTPRYLIKTRGQQVTLSCSPISGHRSVSWYQQTPGQGLQFLFEYFSETQRNKGNFPGRFSGRQFSNSRSEMNVSTLELGDSALYLCASCKTGNTEAFFGQGTRLTVV.

This clone was seen more than once but under ten times. Distinct nucleotide sequences in the sample also encode this CDR3. The rearrangement links TRBV7-2 to TRBJ2-5; D is unclear. V was shortened by 0 bases and J by 5 bases, with 4 bases between the two germline ends. Germline assignment: CDR1 SGHTA and CDR2 FQGNSA. The CDR3 sequence is 12 residues long. CDR3 loop: CASSLALETQYF. In nucleotides, the CDR3 is TGTGCCAGCAGCTTAGCCCTGGAGACCCAGTACTTC.

This clone has just a few counts. V and J are TRBV2 and TRBJ2-1, with unresolved D. V lost 2 bases, J lost 8 bases, and 16 bases lay in between. This CDR3 region has 15 residues. Germline CDR1 reads SNHLY; CDR2 reads FYNNEI. CDR3: CASSERAGGSDEQFF. The CDR3 nucleotides are TGTGCCAGCAGTGAACGGGCAGGTGGTTCGGATGAGCAGTTCTTC.

J is TRBJ2-5 and V is TRBV19; 10 bases are a match to TRBD2. The CDR3 extends over 13 amino acids. Germline V gene data show CDR1 as LNHDA and CDR2 as SQIVND (reference sequence). After removal of 7 bases from V and 5 bases from J, the junction contained 4 bases not matched to a gene. CDR3 nucleotide sequence: TGTGCCAGTACCCCGACTAGCGGGGAGACCCAGTACTTC. Protein: CASTPTSGETQYF.

This clone was counted a few times. A junction end diverges from the germline sequence, so it may reflect a read error. The V and J genes are TRBV5-4 and TRBJ1-6; TRBD1 matches at 9 bases. Germline CDR1 reads SGHNT; CDR2 reads YYREEE (reference sequence). This CDR3 comprises 14 residues. The CDR3 region has the DNA TGCGCCAGCAGCCCGGACAGGGGTGATTCACCCCTCCACTTT. Encoded protein: CASSPDRGDSPLHF. Combining the CDR3 with reference TRBV5-4 and TRBJ1-6 gives the whole variable domain ETGVTQSPTHLIKTRGQQVTLRCSSQSGHNTVSWYQQALGQGPQFIFQYYREEENGRGNFPPRFSGLQFPNYSSELNVNALELDDSALYLCASSPDRGDSPLHFGNGTRLTVT.

The rearrangement links TRBV6-1 to TRBJ1-5; D possibly corresponds to TRBD1 (5 bases). The CDR3 spans 13 residues. The germline V and J ends were trimmed by 6 bases and 6 bases, with 12 bases remaining between them. CDR1 and CDR2 from the germline V gene are MNHNS and SASEGT. The DNA of the CDR3 is TGTGCCAGCAGCCGAAACGGGGGTCAGCCCCAGCATTTT. Its protein product is CASSRNGGQPQHF.

The sample holds a few counts of this clone. The chain joins TRBV20-1 to TRBJ2-7; D is tentatively TRBD1 or TRBD2 (6 bases each). The CDR3 runs 11 residues. CDR1 and CDR2 (germline): DFQATT, SNEGSKA (reference sequence). The CDR3 DNA reads as TGCGGAGCCATGGGGGGCGGCGAGCAGTACTTC. Residues: CGAMGGGEQYF.

J is TRBJ2-5 and V is TRBV6-6, with TRBD2 matching over 11 bases. The J call may be faulty, since TRBJ2-7 better matches the DNA end. Germline V lookup: CDR1 MNHNY, CDR2 SVGAGI (reference sequence). The CDR3 is made up of 15 amino acids. CDR3 coding DNA: TGTGCCAGCAGTTATTTGCTAGCGGGAGGAGACGAGCAGTACTTC. Translation gives CASSYLLAGGDEQYF.

This clone was seen a handful of times. CDR3 in amino acids: CASSPFPGQSNEKLFF. The CDR3 DNA is TGTGCCAGCTCACCATTTCCGGGACAGAGTAATGAAAAACTGTTTTTT. This chain links TRBV18 with TRBJ1-4; the match to TRBD1 covers 7 bases. Per the germline V gene, CDR1 is KGHSH and CDR2 is LQKENI. V shed 2 bases, J shed 4 bases, and the junction held 7 bases outside the gene matches. The length of the CDR3 is 16 residues.

The chain has TRBV4-3 and TRBJ1-4, with D unresolved. This CDR3 spans 15 amino acids. Germline values: CDR1 LGHNA, CDR2 YSLEER. The ends were cut back, 1 base at V and 4 bases at J, with 10 bases in the middle. The CDR3 DNA is TGCGCCAGCAGCCAAGTTAGCAGTTTTAATGAAAAACTGTTTTTT. It encodes CASSQVSSFNEKLFF.

The chain links TRBV7-9 to TRBJ2-1; 14 bases match TRBD2. Germline V gene data show CDR1 as SEHNR and CDR2 as FQNEAQ (reference sequence). Unmatched junction bases numbered 14, after V lost 4 bases and J lost 9 bases. The CDR3 has 18 amino acids. Here the CDR3 DNA reads TGTGCCAGCAGCTCCGGAACGACTAGCGGGAGGGCCCGAGGTGAGCAGTTCTTC. Translation: CASSSGTTSGRARGEQFF.